One and the same sample provided the 7 T cell receptor beta chains below, sequenced in a study of cytomegalovirus exposure and HLA in healthy donors. It was with 60 Vbeta and 13 Jbeta primers that the PCR ran. Libraries were prepared by immunoSEQ multiplex PCR; TCRdb keeps only in-frame clonotypes and omits some of them. This sample carries roughly 100,000 clones, around 78% of them seen once, and the ten largest clones take 2.5% to 3%. Input material: PBMCs. The source of these receptors is a man aged 40-50 years in good health and CMV-seronegative.

The chain employs TRBV7-9 and TRBJ1-2; the D gene is possibly TRBD1 (5 bases). The CDR3 totals 12 residues. CDR1 and CDR2 (germline): SEHNR, FQNEAQ (reference sequence). Trimming took off 5 bases at V and 7 bases at J, with 11 bases between the two ends. The CDR3 nucleotides read TGTGCCAGCAGCCCCCAGGGTCGTGGCTACACCTTC. This encodes CASSPQGRGYTF.

Only one count was recorded for this clone. CDR3 sequence reads: CASSRQGKLPQHF. CDR3 coding DNA: TGTGCCAGCAGCAGACAGGGTAAACTGCCCCAGCATTTT. This chain joins TRBV9 and TRBJ1-5; TRBD1 agrees at 7 bases. The V and J ends lost 4 bases and 9 bases, in that order; junction bases with no gene match: 7. The CDR3 runs to 13 residues. CDR1 SGDLS and CDR2 YYNGEE come from the germline V gene.

The chain combines TRBV7-3 with TRBJ2-2; 9 positions agree with TRBD2. The trim removed 4 bases at V and 6 bases at J, leaving 3 bases unmatched. The CDR3 is made up of 14 amino acids. CDR1 is SGHTA, CDR2 FQGTGA, per germline. The CDR3 DNA is TGTGCCAGCAGCTCCTTAGCGGGGGCCGGGGAGCTGTTTTTT. It codes for CASSSLAGAGELFF.

The chain couples TRBV18 to TRBJ1-5, with 11 bases fitting TRBD1. The V gene's germline CDR1 is KGHSH and CDR2 LQKENI. Trimming cost V 1 base and J 4 bases; bases outside gene matches: 3. CDR3 length: 16 residues. CDR3 nucleotide sequence: TGTGCCAGCTCACCACGGACAGGGGGCTCAAATCAGCCCCAGCATTTT. Its protein product is CASSPRTGGSNQPQHF. The full variable domain, with the rest looked up from reference TRBV18 and TRBJ1-5, is NAGVMQNPRHLVRRRGQEARLRCSPMKGHSHVYWYRQLPEEGLKFMVYLQKENIIDESGMPKERFSAEFPKEGPSILRIQQVVRGDSAAYFCASSPRTGGSNQPQHFGDGTRLSIL.

The chain recombines TRBV27 with TRBJ1-2; TRBD1 matches 10 bases. The V segment lost 3 bases and the J segment 6 bases; nucleotides outside the gene matches: 4. The CDR3 loop spans 14 amino acids. Germline V gives CDR1 MNHEY, CDR2 SMNVEV (reference sequence). Here the CDR3 reads CASSFVGQGDGYTF. Written as DNA, the CDR3 is TGTGCCAGCAGTTTTGTAGGACAGGGGGATGGCTACACCTTC.

The rearrangement joins TRBV28 to TRBJ2-3; perhaps TRBD1 as D (5 bases). The V and J ends lost 5 bases and 0 bases respectively, with 9 bases between them. The germline V gene encodes CDR1 MDHEN and CDR2 SYDVKM. The CDR3 consists of 14 residues. The CDR3 nucleotides are TGTGCCAGCAGTCCGGACACCAGCACAGATACGCAGTATTTT. The encoded protein is CASSPDTSTDTQYF.

The gene calls are TRBV9 and TRBJ2-7; no clear D. V was shortened by 0 bases and J by 2 bases, with 9 bases between the two germline ends. The germline V gene encodes CDR1 SGDLS and CDR2 YYNGEE. The CDR3 covers 14 residues. CDR3 loop: CASSVGHSPYEQYF. DNA of the CDR3: TGTGCCAGCAGCGTAGGACATTCCCCCTACGAGCAGTACTTC.